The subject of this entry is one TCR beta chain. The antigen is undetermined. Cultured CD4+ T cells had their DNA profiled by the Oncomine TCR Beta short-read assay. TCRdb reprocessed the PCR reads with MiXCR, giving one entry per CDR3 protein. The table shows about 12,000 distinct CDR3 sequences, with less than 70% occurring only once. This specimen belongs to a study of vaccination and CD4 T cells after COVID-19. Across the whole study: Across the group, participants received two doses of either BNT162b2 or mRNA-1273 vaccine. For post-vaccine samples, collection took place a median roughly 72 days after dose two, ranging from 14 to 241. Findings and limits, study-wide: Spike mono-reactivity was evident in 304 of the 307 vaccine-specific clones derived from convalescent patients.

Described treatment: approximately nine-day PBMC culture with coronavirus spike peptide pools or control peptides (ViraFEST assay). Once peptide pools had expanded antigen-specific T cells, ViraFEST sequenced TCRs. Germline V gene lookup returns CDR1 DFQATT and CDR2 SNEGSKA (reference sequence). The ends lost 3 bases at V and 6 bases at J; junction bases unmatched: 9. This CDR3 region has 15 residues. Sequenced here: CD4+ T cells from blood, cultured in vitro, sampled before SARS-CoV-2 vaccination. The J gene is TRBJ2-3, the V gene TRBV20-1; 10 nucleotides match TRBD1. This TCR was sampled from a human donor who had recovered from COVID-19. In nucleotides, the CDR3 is TGCAGTGCTAGCTCCGGGACAGGGGCGGGGGATACGCAGTATTTT. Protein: CSASSGTGAGDTQYF.